What follows are 21 T cell receptor beta chains derived from one specimen sequenced in a study of T cells in women clearing cervical HPV infection. Only in-frame clones appear in the TCRdb table, and some are missing; sequencing was by immunoSEQ multiplex PCR. This table holds around 19,000 clones. Sequences were obtained from blood buffy coat. These receptors were obtained from a woman between 18 and 70 years old with a cervical HPV16 infection that either progressed to CIN3+ or cleared (not recorded which).

CDR3 loop: CSASHGLAGADTQYF. The covered CDR3 bases are TGCAGTGCTAGTCACGGGCTAGCGGGAGCAGATACG. The chain combines TRBV20-1 with TRBJ2-3, with TRBD2 matching 10 bases. The read finishes 3 residues shy of the CDR3 end, and the germline J gene is used to complete it. Germline CDR1 is DFQATT and CDR2 is SNEGSKA (reference sequence). The CDR3 loop spans 15 amino acids. The V segment lost 3 bases and the J segment 4 bases; nucleotides outside the gene matches: 7.

Comments on this clone: The read stops 3 residues short of the end of the CDR3; the missing end is completed from the germline J gene. The chain uses TRBV5-4 and TRBJ1-4; possibly TRBD1 for D (5 bases). The CDR3 is made up of 16 amino acids. Germline CDR1 is SGHNT and CDR2 is YYREEE (reference sequence). CDR3 DNA, as far as it was read: TGTGCCAGCAGCTTGGGGGGTCCCTCTGGGGCCAACGTA. As protein: CASSLGGPSGANV. The full CDR3 protein reads CASSLGGPSGANVLFF.

About this clone: The missing CDR3 end, 3 residues past where the read stops, is filled in from the germline J gene. The chain carries TRBV20-1 and TRBJ2-6; D is possibly TRBD2 (6 bases). Germline CDR1 and CDR2: DFQATT and SNEGSKA (reference sequence). CDR3 size: 17 residues. V dropped 4 bases and J dropped 0 bases, with 16 bases sitting between them. CDR3 DNA, as far as it was read: TGCAGTGCTATTCCAGGGACTTGGGCCTCTGGGGCCAACGTC. Its translation: CSAIPGTWASGANV. The entire CDR3 reads CSAIPGTWASGANVLTF.

A remark on this clone: The read terminates 3 residues before the CDR3 end, so the remaining end is supplied by the germline J gene. The chain uses TRBV5-1 and TRBJ2-2; 11 bases are a match to TRBD1. CDR3 length: 16 residues. CDR1 and CDR2 (germline): SGHRS, YFSETQ. The junction had 6 bases not matched to a gene; V was cut back by 3 bases and J by 5 bases. The CDR3 DNA, read in part, is TGCGCCAGCAGCTCTCCGGGACAGGGGGAAACCGGGGAG. Amino acid sequence: CASSSPGQGETGE. The whole CDR3 reads CASSSPGQGETGELFF.

A word on this clone: The read terminates 3 residues before the CDR3 end, so the remaining end is supplied by the germline J gene. The gene calls are TRBV18 and TRBJ1-2, with 8 bases lining up with TRBD1. CDR3 length: 15 residues. The germline gives CDR1 KGHSH, CDR2 LQKENI. The CDR3 here is CASSTQTGGRNDYTF. The CDR3 bases that were read are TGTGCCAGCTCAACTCAAACAGGGGGTCGAAATGAC.

Comment on this clone: The read halts 3 residues ahead of the CDR3 end, with the missing end drawn from the germline J gene. The chain links TRBV19 to TRBJ1-1, with D possibly TRBD1 on 6 matching bases. Germline values: CDR1 LNHDA, CDR2 SQIVND (reference sequence). The CDR3 length is 16 residues. Trimming took off 5 bases at V and 1 base at J, with 17 bases between the two ends. The CDR3 loop reads CASSSLPGTKNTEAFF. The sequenced CDR3 bases are TGTGCCAGTAGTTCCCTCCCCGGGACAAAGAACACTGAA.

On this clone itself: The junction shows a germline mismatch at one end, possibly a read error. The read is 3 residues too short to cover the CDR3 end, so that end is filled in from the germline J gene. This chain uses TRBV4-2 with TRBJ1-5, with a weak D call TRBD1 (5 bases). Germline-derived CDR1 and CDR2 are LGHNA and YNFKEQ. This CDR3 contains 14 residues. The chain's CDR3 is CASSPGLGGQPQHF. CDR3 DNA (partial): TGCGCCAGCAGCCCAGGGTTGGGAGGTCAGCCC.

About this clone: The read falls 3 residues short of the CDR3 end, and the missing part is taken from the germline J gene. The chain is built from TRBV12-3 or TRBV12-4 and TRBJ2-7; 9 bases map to TRBD2. The CDR3 is 17 amino acids. After removal of 3 bases from V and 0 bases from J, the junction contained 9 bases not matched to a gene. CDR3 DNA (partial): TGTGCCAGCAGTTTCAGACTAGCGGATGACAGCTCCTACGAG. Protein product: CASSFRLADDSSYE. The entire CDR3 reads CASSFRLADDSSYEQYF.

Remarks on this clone: The CDR3 is cut off 3 residues early in the read; its end comes from the germline J gene. This chain connects TRBV29-1 to TRBJ1-2, with TRBD1 identical over 9 bases. Germline lookup yields CDR1 SQVTM and CDR2 ANQGSEA. After removal of 2 bases from V and 4 bases from J, the junction contained 5 bases not matched to a gene. The CDR3 contains 14 residues. This chain's CDR3 is CSVEKGQGLYGYTF. The part of the CDR3 DNA that was read is TGCAGCGTTGAAAAGGGACAGGGACTCTATGGC.

A note on this clone: The sequence runs out 3 residues before the end of the CDR3; the remainder is reconstructed from the germline J gene. The chain links TRBV19 to TRBJ1-2, with a tentative D call TRBD1 (5 bases). Per the germline V gene, CDR1 is LNHDA and CDR2 is SQIVND (reference sequence). The CDR3 is made up of 18 amino acids. This CDR3 is CASSIDKGRGSSYNDYTF. Partial CDR3 DNA: TGTGCCAGTAGTATAGATAAGGGGAGGGGCAGCTCCTACAATGAC.

A word on this clone: With the read ending 3 residues before the CDR3 end, the germline J gene is used to fill in that end. The chain joins TRBV7-3 to TRBJ2-7, with TRBD2 matching 10 bases. CDR3 size: 15 residues. Germline lookup yields CDR1 SGHTA and CDR2 FQGTGA. V shed 2 bases, J shed 4 bases, and the junction held 5 bases outside the gene matches. The CDR3 protein is CASSLSSGRLYEQYF. Partial CDR3 DNA: TGTGCCAGCAGCTTATCTAGCGGGAGATTATACGAG.

As for this clone: The DNA ends 3 residues before the CDR3 does, and the rest of the CDR3 is filled in from the germline J gene. This chain joins TRBV5-4 and TRBJ2-7; TRBD1 aligns across 9 bases. The CDR3 is 13 residues long. The trim removed 3 bases at V and 5 bases at J, leaving 3 bases unmatched. Germline-derived CDR1 and CDR2 are SGHNT and YYREEE (reference sequence). The CDR3 bases that were read are TGTGCCAGCAGCTGGGGACAGGGAGACGAG. Its translation: CASSWGQGDE. The full CDR3 is CASSWGQGDEQYF.

As concerns this clone: The CDR3 end falls 3 residues outside the read, so it is completed with the germline J gene. The chain links TRBV7-3 to TRBJ2-1; TRBD2 matches at 8 bases. This CDR3 has 14 amino acids. V gave up 5 bases and J gave up 8 bases; unmatched junction bases: 8. CDR1 is SGHTA, CDR2 FQGTGA, per germline. The part of the CDR3 DNA that was read is TGTGCCAGCAGCCCCGGGGGGGCTGTGGATGAG. It is translated as CASSPGGAVDE. The whole CDR3 reads CASSPGGAVDEQFF.

With regard to this clone: Read sequence stops 3 residues before the CDR3 end, and the germline J gene provides the missing end. The rearrangement uses TRBV5-1 and TRBJ1-4; 9 bases agree with TRBD1. The CDR3 length is 16 residues. Germline assignment: CDR1 SGHRS and CDR2 YFSETQ. The J segment lost 7 bases and the V segment lost 4 bases, leaving 11 bases of the junction unmatched. CDR3 region: CASSPLQGARREKLFF. CDR3 bases read: TGCGCCAGCAGCCCACTACAGGGGGCGCGGCGTGAAAAA.

As to this clone: The read terminates 3 residues ahead of where the CDR3 ends, so the germline J gene completes it. This sequence joins TRBV7-9 and TRBJ1-2; TRBD1 might be the D (5 bases). Looked up from germline, CDR1 is SEHNR and CDR2 is FQNEAQ (reference sequence). This CDR3 contains 11 residues. The CDR3 here is CAISQGEGYTF. The DNA read from the CDR3 is TGTGCCATTTCCCAGGGTGAGGGC.

Worth noting for this clone: Sequencing ends 3 residues short of the CDR3 end; the germline J gene provides the rest. The gene calls are TRBV12-3 or TRBV12-4 and TRBJ2-1; TRBD1 agrees at 9 bases. Germline trimming cut 3 bases from V and 5 bases from J; bases unmatched to any gene: 2. The CDR3 sequence is 14 residues long. The CDR3: CASSFRTGDNEQFF. CDR3 bases read: TGTGCCAGCAGTTTTAGGACAGGGGACAATGAG.

In the case of this clone: The read terminates 3 residues ahead of where the CDR3 ends, so the germline J gene completes it. The V gene is TRBV19, the J gene TRBJ2-4, with D perhaps matching TRBD1 (6 bases). Germline lookup yields CDR1 LNHDA and CDR2 SQIVND (reference sequence). This CDR3 spans 13 amino acids. The CDR3 is CASNRQANYGQYF. The part of the CDR3 DNA that was read is TGTGCCAGTAACAGACAGGCTAACTATGGT.

Of note for this clone: The read ends 3 residues before the CDR3 terminus; that terminus is restored from the germline J gene. The gene calls are TRBV18 and TRBJ2-3, with 12 bases that match TRBD2. The germline CDR1 and CDR2 sequences are KGHSH and LQKENI. The CDR3 spans 15 residues. The CDR3 DNA, read in part, is TGTGCCAGCTCACCGACTAGCGGGAGTCGAGAGACG. As protein: CASSPTSGSRET. The full CDR3 protein reads CASSPTSGSRETQYF.

On this clone itself: The read falls 3 residues short of the CDR3 end, and the missing part is taken from the germline J gene. The J gene is TRBJ2-1, the V gene TRBV18, with 9 positions matching TRBD2. This CDR3 has 16 residues. The germline V gene encodes CDR1 KGHSH and CDR2 LQKENI. V shed 3 bases and J 0 bases; nucleotides not matched to a gene: 3. The CDR3 here is CASSPFSGSSYNEQFF. Partial CDR3 DNA: TGTGCCAGCTCACCGTTTAGCGGGAGCTCCTACAATGAG.

Concerning this clone itself: A read error may produce the germline difference seen at one junction end. The CDR3 goes on 3 residues after the read ends, and that part is filled in from the germline J gene. Other DNA sequences of this sample code for an identical CDR3. V gene TRBV28 combines with J gene TRBJ1-3, with TRBD1 identical over 8 bases. Germline values: CDR1 MDHEN, CDR2 SYDVKM. This CDR3 comprises 16 residues. CDR3 in amino acids: CASSLAGQAGGNTIYF. Incomplete CDR3 DNA: TGTGCCAGCAGTTTAGCGGGACAGGCGGGTGGAAACACA.

Measured by frequency, this clone is medium-sized (0.01 to 0.1%). The read is 3 residues too short to cover the CDR3 end, so that end is filled in from the germline J gene. The rearrangement uses TRBV19 and TRBJ2-2, with 9 bases that match TRBD1. Germline values: CDR1 LNHDA, CDR2 SQIVND (reference sequence). The CDR3 is made up of 15 amino acids. V was pared by 5 bases and J by 5 bases, with 6 bases of the junction left unmatched. CDR3 loop: CASSGRTGDTGELFF. CDR3 DNA, as far as it was read: TGTGCCAGTAGTGGTAGGACAGGGGATACCGGGGAG.